A single sample is the source of the 17 T cell receptor beta chains below, sequenced in a study of T cell responses to AZD1222 COVID-19 vaccine. Sequencing was performed with immunoSEQ multiplex PCR; in TCRdb, only in-frame clones are kept and a portion is missing. The sample consists of roughly 150,000 clones, nearly 95% of them appearing once. Sequenced here: peripheral blood, sampled on day 0 of AZD1222 vaccination. The receptor source for this set is an adult in good health.

This chain links TRBV6-1 with TRBJ1-2; D unresolved. Germline values: CDR1 MNHNS, CDR2 SASEGT. This CDR3 contains 14 residues. Trimming shortened V by 3 bases and J by 4 bases, and 12 bases separated the two germline ends. CDR3 sequence reads: CASSEDPRSYGYTF. The CDR3 DNA reads as TGTGCCAGCAGTGAGGACCCTCGTAGCTATGGCTACACCTTC.

The chain is built from TRBV11-2 and TRBJ1-2; TRBD1 might be the D (5 bases). Germline CDR1 SGHAT, CDR2 FQNNGV. Trimming pared 3 bases from V and 4 bases from J, leaving 6 bases between. The CDR3 covers 12 residues. The CDR3 is CASSFGGYGYTF. The CDR3 DNA sequence: TGTGCCAGCAGCTTCGGGGGCTATGGCTACACCTTC.

The chain combines TRBV27 with TRBJ2-1; TRBD2 matches 7 bases. There are 16 residues in the CDR3. The germline V gene has CDR1 MNHEY and CDR2 SMNVEV (reference sequence). V dropped 6 bases and J dropped 0; count of bases not matched to a gene: 8. For the CDR3, the DNA is TGTGCCAGCAGCCGGCGGCGGGGGAGCTCCTACAATGAGCAGTTCTTC. Residues: CASSRRRGSSYNEQFF.

A single count supports this clone. In DNA, the CDR3 is TGTGCCAGCAGGGGGACCCAATCGGGTAACATTCAGTACTTC. It yields the protein CASRGTQSGNIQYF. The V gene is TRBV6-5, the J gene TRBJ2-4; D is tentatively TRBD1 or TRBD2 (5 bases each). Germline CDR1 MNHEY, CDR2 SVGAGI. This CDR3 has 14 residues. Between the trimmed V and J ends, which lost 6 bases and 7 bases, there was a span of 16 bases.

This clone was seen just once. The CDR3 loop reads CASSPFRLAGDNEQFF. Written as DNA, the CDR3 is TGTGCCAGCAGCCCATTTAGACTAGCGGGTGACAATGAGCAGTTCTTC. The chain links TRBV7-8 to TRBJ2-1; 10 bases are shared with TRBD2. Germline trimming cut 5 bases from V and 5 bases from J; bases unmatched to any gene: 9. The CDR3 totals 16 residues. Germline values: CDR1 SGHVS, CDR2 FQNEAQ.

This rearrangement joins TRBV19 to TRBJ2-7; 10 bases are shared with TRBD2. Germline lookup yields CDR1 LNHDA and CDR2 SQIVND (reference sequence). The CDR3 loop spans 15 amino acids. V lost 5 bases, J lost 2 bases, and 6 bases stayed unmatched. CDR3 loop: CASSPSGSSPYEQYF. DNA for the CDR3: TGTGCCAGTAGTCCTAGCGGGAGCTCACCCTACGAGCAGTACTTC.

The chain combines TRBV30 with TRBJ1-2, with D uncertain. Trimming shortened V by 2 bases and J by 5 bases, and 9 bases separated the two germline ends. Germline CDR1 is GTSNPN and CDR2 is SVGIG (reference sequence). The CDR3 contains 12 residues. CDR3 coding DNA: TGTGCCTGGAGTCCACGGGGTTATGGCTACACCTTC. Its protein product is CAWSPRGYGYTF.

The chain combines TRBV28 with TRBJ1-4, with 10 bases identical to TRBD1. Trimming cost V 5 bases and J 8 bases; bases outside gene matches: 14. The CDR3 has 17 amino acids. Germline V CDR1 and CDR2: MDHEN, SYDVKM. The CDR3 here is CASSPGSGTGVREKLFF. The CDR3, as DNA: TGTGCCAGCAGTCCCGGATCCGGGACAGGGGTTCGGGAAAAACTGTTTTTT.

The chain carries TRBV19 and TRBJ1-6; 9 bases are shared with TRBD1. The CDR3 is 17 amino acids. Trimming took 4 bases from V and 9 from J; bases not matched to a gene: 13. Germline CDR1 is LNHDA and CDR2 is SQIVND (reference sequence). CDR3 sequence (DNA): TGTGCCAGTAGTAGGGAGCCGGACAGGGGTTTGGGTTCACCCCTCCACTTT. The encoded protein is CASSREPDRGLGSPLHF.

V gene TRBV10-1 combines with J gene TRBJ2-1; TRBD1 agrees at 9 bases. CDR1 WNHNN and CDR2 SYGVQD come from the germline V gene (reference sequence). The CDR3 has 19 residues. Trimming took 5 bases from V and 3 from J; bases not matched to a gene: 17. The CDR3 nucleotides are TGCGCCAGCAGTCAATTACCGGGACAGGGCTTTCCACACTACAATGAGCAGTTCTTC. It translates to CASSQLPGQGFPHYNEQFF.

The chain combines TRBV7-2 with TRBJ1-5; 8 nucleotides match TRBD1. The junction had 8 bases not matched to a gene; V was cut back by 5 bases and J by 5 bases. The length of the CDR3 is 15 residues. The V gene's germline CDR1 is SGHTA and CDR2 FQGNSA. The DNA of the CDR3 is TGTGCCAGCAGCATACAGGGGGGGGGTTATCAGCCCCAGCATTTT. It encodes CASSIQGGGYQPQHF. The whole variable domain, filled in from reference TRBV7-2 and TRBJ1-5, reads GAGVSQSPSNKVTEKGKDVELRCDPISGHTALYWYRQSLGQGLEFLIYFQGNSAPDKSGLPSDRFSAERTGGSVSTLTIQRTQQEDSAVYLCASSIQGGGYQPQHFGDGTRLSIL.

The V gene is TRBV5-6, the J gene TRBJ2-7, with D maybe TRBD2 (5 bases). Per the germline V gene, CDR1 is SGHDT and CDR2 is YYEEEE. Trimming cost V 4 bases and J 1 base, with 15 bases left between them. This CDR3 region has 15 residues. The CDR3 region is CASSPEVANSYEQYF. The DNA of the CDR3 is TGTGCCAGCAGCCCGGAGGTAGCGAATTCCTACGAGCAGTACTTC.

The chain is built from TRBV4-2 and TRBJ2-2; no reliable D call. With 0 bases removed from V and 6 bases from J, the gap between germline ends came to 14 bases. This CDR3 comprises 16 residues. Per the germline V gene, CDR1 is LGHNA and CDR2 is YNFKEQ. The CDR3 protein is CASSQDLGGWAGELFF. DNA of the CDR3: TGTGCCAGCAGCCAAGATCTTGGTGGGTGGGCCGGGGAGCTGTTTTTT.

The chain uses TRBV12-5 and TRBJ2-3; TRBD2 agrees at 8 bases. Germline-derived CDR1 and CDR2 are LGHNT and FRNRAP. This CDR3 contains 16 residues. V was clipped by 1 base and J by 6 bases; unmatched bases: 9. The DNA for the CDR3 is TGTGCTAGTGGTTTGGGGGGAGGGGCTAGCGGGGATACGCAGTATTTT. It codes for CASGLGGGASGDTQYF. Full variable domain (missing parts from reference TRBV12-5 and TRBJ2-3): DARVTQTPRHKVTEMGQEVTMRCQPILGHNTVFWYRQTMMQGLELLAYFRNRAPLDDSGMPKDRFSAEMPDATLATLKIQPSEPRDSAVYFCASGLGGGASGDTQYFGPGTRLTVL.

The chain has TRBV5-5 and TRBJ1-2; D is ambiguous. V was cut by 4 bases and J by 4 bases, with 14 bases left in between. This CDR3 region has 14 residues. CDR1 and CDR2 (germline): SGHKS, YYEKEE (reference sequence). CDR3 region: CASSLDQRPYGYTF. CDR3 sequence (DNA): TGTGCCAGCAGCCTGGATCAGCGGCCCTATGGCTACACCTTC.

Worth noting for this clone: The sample contains more than one DNA sequence encoding this CDR3. Here the CDR3 DNA reads TGTGCCAGCAGCTTGGGCCGGGATTATAATTCACCCCTCCACTTT. It codes for CASSLGRDYNSPLHF. The rearrangement links TRBV5-4 to TRBJ1-6; the D is unclear. Germline CDR1 and CDR2: SGHNT and YYREEE (reference sequence). V was pared by 0 bases and J by 4 bases, with 8 bases between. This CDR3 region has 15 residues.

This sequence joins TRBV27 and TRBJ1-2; TRBD1 matches at 7 bases. V lost 5 bases, J lost 4 bases, and 10 bases stayed unmatched. The CDR3 extends over 15 amino acids. In germline, CDR1 is MNHEY, CDR2 SMNVEV (reference sequence). The CDR3 sequence: CASSPGTVGVYGYTF. For the CDR3, the DNA is TGTGCCAGCAGTCCGGGGACAGTTGGAGTCTATGGCTACACCTTC.